What follows are 21 T cell receptor beta chains derived from one specimen sequenced in a study of blood T cells in healthy people across ages. Together with a sample-barcoded 5' primer, a J-beta primer mix was included in a second PCR lasting about 7 to 11 cycles. Each CDR3 protein is one row after TCRdb ran MiXCR on the 5' RACE reads. The sample includes 550,000 to 600,000 distinct CDR3 sequences, around half of them seen just once. The sequencing input was blood. These receptors were taken from an elderly man in good health.

Remarks on this clonotype: The junction does not match germline at one end; this may be a read error. This chain's CDR3 is CATSTLALNPNEQFF. DNA of the CDR3: TGTGCCACCAGTACACTAGCGCTCAACCCCAATGAGCAGTTCTTC. The chain employs TRBV10-3 and TRBJ2-1; 7 nucleotides align to TRBD2. Germline assignment: CDR1 ENHRY and CDR2 SYGVKD. The CDR3 spans 15 residues.

The genes are TRBV20-1 and TRBJ1-5; D is perhaps TRBD1 (5 bases). The CDR3 is 13 residues long. Trimming stripped 7 bases from V and 4 bases from J, with 14 bases between. Germline lookup yields CDR1 DFQATT and CDR2 SNEGSKA (reference sequence). CDR3 DNA: TGCAGTGACGCACCGGGACCGAATCAGCCCCAGCATTTT. Residues: CSDAPGPNQPQHF.

The chain combines TRBV24-1 with TRBJ2-1, with TRBD1 as a possible D gene (5 bases). The CDR3 extends over 11 amino acids. The ends were cut back, 9 bases at V and 6 bases at J, with 8 bases in the middle. Per the germline V gene, CDR1 is KGHDR and CDR2 is SFDVKD. Here the CDR3 reads CATGQGNEQFF. The CDR3 DNA is TGTGCCACCGGTCAGGGCAATGAGCAGTTCTTC.

This chain uses TRBV12-3 or TRBV12-4 with TRBJ1-3; D is undetermined. The CDR3 consists of 13 residues. The germline V and J ends were trimmed by 2 bases and 7 bases, with 9 bases remaining between them. The CDR3 DNA follows: TGTGCCAGCAGTTTATTAGGCGATAACACCATATATTTT. Translating gives CASSLLGDNTIYF.

This clonotype was found a few times. The V gene is TRBV2, the J gene TRBJ2-2; D gene unclear. Germline-derived CDR1 and CDR2 are SNHLY and FYNNEI. The CDR3 spans 14 residues. V lost 8 bases and J 4 bases, leaving 14 bases between the germline ends. The CDR3 sequence is CASCPDDFTGELFF. The DNA of the CDR3 is TGTGCCAGCTGTCCGGACGACTTCACCGGGGAGCTGTTTTTT.

A few counts support this clonotype. The chain employs TRBV12-3 or TRBV12-4 and TRBJ1-6, with D perhaps matching TRBD1 (6 bases). V was cut by 5 bases and J by 5 bases, with 16 bases left in between. The CDR3 sequence is 16 residues long. This CDR3 is CASSRDPTGHNSPLHF. Written as DNA, the CDR3 is TGTGCCAGCAGTCGAGACCCGACAGGCCATAATTCACCCCTCCACTTT.

J is TRBJ2-7 and V is TRBV7-2; 10 nucleotides line up with TRBD2. CDR1 SGHTA and CDR2 FQGNSA come from the germline V gene. CDR3 length equals 15 residues. V dropped 5 bases and J dropped 1; count of bases not matched to a gene: 5. This CDR3 is CASSGRSGRSYEQYF. The CDR3 bases are TGTGCCAGCAGCGGACGTAGCGGGAGGTCCTACGAGCAGTACTTC.

This clonotype was detected many times. The V gene is TRBV7-2, the J gene TRBJ1-5; D call uncertain. CDR1 and CDR2 (germline): SGHTA, FQGNSA. CDR3 length: 14 residues. Trimming stripped 3 bases from V and 3 bases from J, with 9 bases between. This CDR3 is CASSFQASNQPQHF. The CDR3 nucleotides read TGTGCCAGCAGCTTTCAGGCGTCCAATCAGCCCCAGCATTTT.

This chain links TRBV11-1 with TRBJ2-2, with 14 bases fitting TRBD2. Germline loops: CDR1 SGHAT, CDR2 FQDESV (reference sequence). Germline trimming cut 5 bases from V and 3 bases from J; bases unmatched to any gene: 8. The CDR3 runs 18 residues. DNA for the CDR3: TGTGCCAGCAGCCCTAGGACTAGCGGGGGGCCCTACACCGGGGAGCTGTTTTTT. This translates into CASSPRTSGGPYTGELFF.

The chain is built from TRBV9 and TRBJ2-3, with 12 positions matching TRBD2. Germline CDR1 SGDLS, CDR2 YYNGEE. V dropped 2 bases and J dropped 4; count of bases not matched to a gene: 5. The CDR3 has 16 amino acids. The CDR3 nucleotides are TGTGCCAGCAGCGTCCTAGCGGGGGGGCCGTCAGATACGCAGTATTTT. Translating gives CASSVLAGGPSDTQYF. Full variable domain (outside the CDR3, taken from reference TRBV9 and TRBJ2-3): DSGVTQTPKHLITATGQRVTLRCSPRSGDLSVYWYQQSLDQGLQFLIQYYNGEERAKGNILERFSAQQFPDLHSELNLSSLELGDSALYFCASSVLAGGPSDTQYFGPGTRLTVL.

The rearrangement joins TRBV7-2 to TRBJ2-7, with a possible D match to TRBD1 (7 bases). Trimming pared 3 bases from V and 3 bases from J, leaving 12 bases between. The germline V gene has CDR1 SGHTA and CDR2 FQGNSA. This CDR3 comprises 14 residues. This CDR3 reads CASSFQGGDYEQYF. The CDR3 DNA is TGTGCCAGCAGCTTCCAGGGGGGAGACTACGAGCAGTACTTC.

This sequence joins TRBV7-3 and TRBJ2-3, with D maybe TRBD2 (6 bases). Germline V gene sequence: CDR1 SGHTA, CDR2 FQGTGA. The CDR3 is 15 residues long. V was pared by 5 bases and J by 0 bases, with 12 bases between. CDR3 region: CASSLNSGSTDTQYF. CDR3 nucleotides: TGTGCCAGCAGCCTGAATAGCGGTAGCACAGATACGCAGTATTTT.

A few counts support this clonotype. The DNA of the CDR3 is TGTGCCAGCAGTTCGGGACAGGGGGACGGGAACACTGAAGCTTTCTTT. Translation gives CASSSGQGDGNTEAFF. This chain connects TRBV12-3 or TRBV12-4 to TRBJ1-1; 11 bases match TRBD1. The CDR3 runs 16 residues. Trimming cost V 4 bases and J 1 base; bases outside gene matches: 5.

This clonotype was picked up a small number of times. The rearrangement uses TRBV4-2 and TRBJ2-7, with TRBD2 matching over 7 bases. The CDR3 extends over 15 amino acids. Germline values: CDR1 LGHNA, CDR2 YNFKEQ. Trimming removed 6 bases from V and 2 bases from J; junction bases left unmatched: 10. The CDR3 DNA reads TGTGCCAGCAGGGGAAGCGGGACTGCCCCCTACGAGCAGTACTTC. It translates to CASRGSGTAPYEQYF.

In its sample, this clonotype was seen a few times. This chain links TRBV7-2 with TRBJ1-2; D unresolved. The CDR3 is 15 amino acids. Germline CDR1 and CDR2: SGHTA and FQGNSA. V was shortened by 1 base and J by 1 base, with 10 bases between the two germline ends. The CDR3 is CASSLGPTDNYGYTF. Here the CDR3 DNA reads TGTGCCAGCAGCTTAGGGCCCACAGATAACTATGGCTACACCTTC.

The chain is built from TRBV6-7 and TRBJ1-5; D not certain. TRBV6-7 is treated as an ORF (open reading frame) with a function not yet certain. Trimming removed 5 bases from V and 0 bases from J, with 14 bases in between. This CDR3 spans 16 amino acids. CDR3 bases: TGTGCCAGCAGTCAACATGGATCTTATAGCAATCAGCCCCAGCATTTT. Translating gives CASSQHGSYSNQPQHF.

This clonotype appeared a few times. CDR3 DNA sequence: TGTGCCAGCGCTTACGCCGGGACAGCCTCCTACGAGCAGTACTTC. Its translation is CASAYAGTASYEQYF. V usage is TRBV28 and J usage is TRBJ2-7; TRBD1 agrees at 7 bases. This CDR3 is 15 amino acids long. Trimming took 8 bases from V and 0 from J; bases not matched to a gene: 10. CDR1 and CDR2 (germline): MDHEN, SYDVKM.

This clonotype was detected only a few times. The chain is built from TRBV12-3 or TRBV12-4 and TRBJ2-3, with TRBD2 matching over 11 bases. After removal of 5 bases from V and 8 bases from J, the junction contained 9 bases not matched to a gene. The CDR3 sequence is 15 residues long. This chain's CDR3 is CASSPLAGASTTQYF. CDR3 DNA sequence: TGTGCCAGCAGTCCACTAGCGGGGGCCTCCACTACGCAGTATTTT.

The chain recombines TRBV3-1 with TRBJ2-3; 7 bases fit TRBD2. This CDR3 contains 16 residues. CDR1 is LGHDT, CDR2 YNNKEL, per germline (reference sequence). V was pared by 4 bases and J by 0 bases, with 7 bases of the junction left unmatched. The CDR3 DNA reads as TGTGCCAGCAGCCTGGGAGCGGGGATTAGCACAGATACGCAGTATTTT. Its protein product is CASSLGAGISTDTQYF.

The genes are TRBV7-2 and TRBJ1-5; D is undetermined. There are 12 residues in the CDR3. Looked up from germline, CDR1 is SGHTA and CDR2 is FQGNSA. With 2 bases removed from V and 5 bases from J, the gap between germline ends came to 4 bases. CDR3 sequence (DNA): TGTGCCAGCAGCTTATACGATCAGCCCCAGCATTTT. It specifies CASSLYDQPQHF.

This clonotype was observed once. The rearrangement uses TRBV30 and TRBJ2-7; no reliable D call. This CDR3 comprises 12 residues. Per the germline V gene, CDR1 is GTSNPN and CDR2 is SVGIG (reference sequence). Trimming stripped 0 bases from V and 4 bases from J, with 7 bases between. The CDR3 sequence is CAWSVRSYEQYF. In DNA form, the CDR3 reads TGTGCCTGGAGTGTACGGTCTTACGAGCAGTACTTC.